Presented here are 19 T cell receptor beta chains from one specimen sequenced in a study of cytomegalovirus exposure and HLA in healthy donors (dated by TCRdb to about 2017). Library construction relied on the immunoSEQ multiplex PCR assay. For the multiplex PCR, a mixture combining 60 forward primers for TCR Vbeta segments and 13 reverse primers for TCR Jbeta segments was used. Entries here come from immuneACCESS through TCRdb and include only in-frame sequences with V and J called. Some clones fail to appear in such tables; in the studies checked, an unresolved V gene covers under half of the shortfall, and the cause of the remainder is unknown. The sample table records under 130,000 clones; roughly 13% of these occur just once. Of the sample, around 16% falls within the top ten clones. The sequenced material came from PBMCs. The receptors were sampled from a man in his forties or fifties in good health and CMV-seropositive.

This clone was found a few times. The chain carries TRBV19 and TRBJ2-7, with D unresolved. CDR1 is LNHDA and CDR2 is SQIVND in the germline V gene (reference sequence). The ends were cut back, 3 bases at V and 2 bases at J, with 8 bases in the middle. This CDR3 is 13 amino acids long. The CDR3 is CASSMRQTYEQYF. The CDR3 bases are TGTGCCAGTAGTATGCGGCAAACCTACGAGCAGTACTTC.

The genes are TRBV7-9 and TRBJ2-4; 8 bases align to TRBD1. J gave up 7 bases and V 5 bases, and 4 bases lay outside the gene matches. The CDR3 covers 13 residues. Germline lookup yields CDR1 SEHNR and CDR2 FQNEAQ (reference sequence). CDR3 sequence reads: CASSEGQGNIQYF. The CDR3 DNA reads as TGTGCCAGCAGCGAAGGACAGGGTAACATTCAGTACTTC.

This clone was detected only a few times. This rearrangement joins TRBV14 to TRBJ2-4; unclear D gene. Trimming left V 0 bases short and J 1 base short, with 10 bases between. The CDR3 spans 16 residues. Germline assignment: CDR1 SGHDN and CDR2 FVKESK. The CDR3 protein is CASSQEVGLAKNIQYF. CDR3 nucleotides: TGTGCCAGCAGCCAAGAAGTGGGCTTGGCCAAAAACATTCAGTACTTC.

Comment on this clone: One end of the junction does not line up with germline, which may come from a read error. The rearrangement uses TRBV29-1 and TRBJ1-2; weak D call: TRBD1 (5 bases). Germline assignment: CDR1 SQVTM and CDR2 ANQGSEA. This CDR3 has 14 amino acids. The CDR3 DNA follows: TGCAGCGTTGAATCTTGGGGTAGGGACTATGGCTACCCCTTC. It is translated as CSVESWGRDYGYPF.

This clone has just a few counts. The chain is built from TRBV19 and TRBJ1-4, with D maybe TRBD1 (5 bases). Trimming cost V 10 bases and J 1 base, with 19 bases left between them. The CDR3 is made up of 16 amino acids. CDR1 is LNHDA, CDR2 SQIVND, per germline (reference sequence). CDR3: CATSGRRGVTNEKLFF. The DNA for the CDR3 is TGTGCCACCTCGGGACGGCGGGGTGTAACTAATGAAAAACTGTTTTTT.

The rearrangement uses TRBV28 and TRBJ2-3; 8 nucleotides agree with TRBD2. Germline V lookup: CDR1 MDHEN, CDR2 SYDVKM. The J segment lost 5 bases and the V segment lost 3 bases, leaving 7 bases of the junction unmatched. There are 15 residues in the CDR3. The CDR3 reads CASSFKAGVGDTQYF. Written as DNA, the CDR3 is TGTGCCAGCAGTTTCAAAGCGGGAGTTGGAGATACGCAGTATTTT.

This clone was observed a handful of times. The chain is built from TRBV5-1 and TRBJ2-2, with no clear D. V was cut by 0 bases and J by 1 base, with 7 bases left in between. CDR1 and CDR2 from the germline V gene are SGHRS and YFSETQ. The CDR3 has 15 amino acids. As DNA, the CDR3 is TGCGCCAGCAGCTTGGTGTCGAGGAACACCGGGGAGCTGTTTTTT. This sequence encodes CASSLVSRNTGELFF.

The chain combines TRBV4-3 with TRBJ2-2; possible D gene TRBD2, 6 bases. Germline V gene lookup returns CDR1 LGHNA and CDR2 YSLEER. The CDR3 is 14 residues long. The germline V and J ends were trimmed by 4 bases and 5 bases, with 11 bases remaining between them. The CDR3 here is CASSRREGTGELFF. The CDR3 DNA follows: TGCGCCAGCAGCCGGCGGGAAGGGACCGGGGAGCTGTTTTTT.

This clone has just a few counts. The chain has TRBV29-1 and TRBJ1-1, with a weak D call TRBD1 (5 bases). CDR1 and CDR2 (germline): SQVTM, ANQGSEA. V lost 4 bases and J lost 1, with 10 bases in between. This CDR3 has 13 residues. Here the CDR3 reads CSVVRQGNTEAFF. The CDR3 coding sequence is TGCAGCGTTGTGAGGCAGGGGAACACTGAAGCTTTCTTT.

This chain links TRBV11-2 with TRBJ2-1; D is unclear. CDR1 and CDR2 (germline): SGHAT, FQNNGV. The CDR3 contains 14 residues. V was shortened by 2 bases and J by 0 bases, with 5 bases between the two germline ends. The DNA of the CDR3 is TGTGCCAGCAGCTTACTAGACTCCTACAATGAGCAGTTCTTC. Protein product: CASSLLDSYNEQFF.

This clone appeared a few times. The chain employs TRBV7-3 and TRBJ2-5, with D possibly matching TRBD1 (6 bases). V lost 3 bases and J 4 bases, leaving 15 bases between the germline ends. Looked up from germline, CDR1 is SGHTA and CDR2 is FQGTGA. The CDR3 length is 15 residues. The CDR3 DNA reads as TGTGCCAGCAGCTTGACAGGCCATTCGGGAGAGACCCAGTACTTC. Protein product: CASSLTGHSGETQYF.

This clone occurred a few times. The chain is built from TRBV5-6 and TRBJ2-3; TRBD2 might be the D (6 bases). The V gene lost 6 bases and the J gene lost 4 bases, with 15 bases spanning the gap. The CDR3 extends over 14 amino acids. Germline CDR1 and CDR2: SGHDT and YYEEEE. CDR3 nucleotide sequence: TGTGCCAGCATCCCCGGGAGCGGGTCAGATACGCAGTATTTT. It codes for CASIPGSGSDTQYF.

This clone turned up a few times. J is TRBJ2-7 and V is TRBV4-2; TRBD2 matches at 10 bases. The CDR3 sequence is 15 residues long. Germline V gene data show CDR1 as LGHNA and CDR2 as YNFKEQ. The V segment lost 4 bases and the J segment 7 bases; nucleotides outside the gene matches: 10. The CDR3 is CASSPPLAGVQEQYF. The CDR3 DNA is TGTGCCAGCAGCCCTCCCCTAGCGGGAGTACAGGAGCAGTACTTC.

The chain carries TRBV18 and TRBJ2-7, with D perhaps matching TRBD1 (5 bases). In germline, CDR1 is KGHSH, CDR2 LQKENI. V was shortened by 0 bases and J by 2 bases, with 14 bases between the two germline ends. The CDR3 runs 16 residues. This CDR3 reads CASSPPQGLTTYEQYF. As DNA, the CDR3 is TGTGCCAGCTCACCACCCCAGGGATTGACCACCTACGAGCAGTACTTC.

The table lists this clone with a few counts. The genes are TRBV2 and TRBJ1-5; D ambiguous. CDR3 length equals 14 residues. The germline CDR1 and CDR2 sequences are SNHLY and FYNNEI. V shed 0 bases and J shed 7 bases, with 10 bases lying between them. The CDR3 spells CASSEAPPGQPQHF. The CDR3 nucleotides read TGTGCCAGCAGTGAAGCCCCTCCGGGGCAGCCCCAGCATTTT.

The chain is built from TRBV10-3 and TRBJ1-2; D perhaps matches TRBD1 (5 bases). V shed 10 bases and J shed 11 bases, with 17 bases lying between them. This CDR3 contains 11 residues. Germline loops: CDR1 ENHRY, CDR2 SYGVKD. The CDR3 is CATYSGGMYTF. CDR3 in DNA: TGTGCCACCTACAGCGGGGGTATGTACACCTTC.

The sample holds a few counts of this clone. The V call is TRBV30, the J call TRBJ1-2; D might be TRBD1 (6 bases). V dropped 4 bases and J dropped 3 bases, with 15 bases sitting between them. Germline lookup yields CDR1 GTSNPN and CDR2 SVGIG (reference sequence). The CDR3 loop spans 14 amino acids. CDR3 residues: CAWNFWGLDYGYTF. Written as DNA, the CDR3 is TGTGCCTGGAATTTCTGGGGGCTTGACTATGGCTACACCTTC.

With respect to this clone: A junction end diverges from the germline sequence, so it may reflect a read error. CDR3 region: CASSNRNAYGCTF. The CDR3 DNA is TGTGCCAGCAGCAACAGGAATGCCTATGGCTGCACCTTC. The rearrangement links TRBV6-5 to TRBJ1-2, with TRBD1 as a possible D gene (5 bases). The CDR3 has 13 amino acids. In germline, CDR1 is MNHEY, CDR2 SVGAGI.

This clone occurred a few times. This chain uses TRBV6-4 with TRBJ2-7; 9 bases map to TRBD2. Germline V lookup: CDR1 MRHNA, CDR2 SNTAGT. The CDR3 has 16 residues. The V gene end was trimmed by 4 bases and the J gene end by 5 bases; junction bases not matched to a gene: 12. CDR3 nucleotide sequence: TGTGCCAGCAGTGGTAAAGTTGCGGGAGGGTCCCACGAGCAGTACTTC. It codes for CASSGKVAGGSHEQYF.